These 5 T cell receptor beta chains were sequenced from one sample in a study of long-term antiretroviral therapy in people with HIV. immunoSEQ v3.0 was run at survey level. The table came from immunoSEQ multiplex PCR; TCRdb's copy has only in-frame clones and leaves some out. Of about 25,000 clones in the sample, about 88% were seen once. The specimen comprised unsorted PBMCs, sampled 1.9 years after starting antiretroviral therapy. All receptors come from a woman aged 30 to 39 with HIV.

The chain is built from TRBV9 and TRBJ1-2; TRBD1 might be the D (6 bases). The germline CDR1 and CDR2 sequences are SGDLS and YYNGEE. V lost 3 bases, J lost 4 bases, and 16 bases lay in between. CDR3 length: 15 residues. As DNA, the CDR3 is TGTGCCAGCAGCGGCCTTGGGGGACACAGCTATGGCTACACCTTC. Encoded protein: CASSGLGGHSYGYTF.

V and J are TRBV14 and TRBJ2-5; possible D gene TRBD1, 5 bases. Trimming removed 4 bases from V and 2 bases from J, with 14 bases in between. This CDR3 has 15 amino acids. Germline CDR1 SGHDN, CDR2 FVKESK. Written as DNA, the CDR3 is TGTGCCAGCAGCCGTACTCAGGGATGGCAAGAGACCCAGTACTTC. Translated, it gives CASSRTQGWQETQYF.

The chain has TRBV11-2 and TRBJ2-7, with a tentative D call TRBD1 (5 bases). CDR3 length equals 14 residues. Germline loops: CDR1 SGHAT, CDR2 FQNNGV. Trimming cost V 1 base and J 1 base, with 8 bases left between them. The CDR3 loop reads CASSLAGSSYEQYV. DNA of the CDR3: TGTGCCAGCAGCTTAGCAGGGTCGTCCTACGAGCAGTACGTC.

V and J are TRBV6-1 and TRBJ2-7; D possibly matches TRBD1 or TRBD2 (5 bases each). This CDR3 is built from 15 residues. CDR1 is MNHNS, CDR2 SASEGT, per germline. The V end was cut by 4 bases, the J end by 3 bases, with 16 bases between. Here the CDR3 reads CASSGTGTSGYEQYF. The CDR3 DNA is TGTGCCAGCAGTGGAACCGGGACGTCAGGCTACGAGCAGTACTTC.

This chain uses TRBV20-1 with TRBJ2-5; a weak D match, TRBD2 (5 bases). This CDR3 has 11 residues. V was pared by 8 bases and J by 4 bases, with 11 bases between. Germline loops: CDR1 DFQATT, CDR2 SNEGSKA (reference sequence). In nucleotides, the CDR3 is TGCAGTATCGCCCGGGGAGAGACCCAGTACTTC. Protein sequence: CSIARGETQYF.